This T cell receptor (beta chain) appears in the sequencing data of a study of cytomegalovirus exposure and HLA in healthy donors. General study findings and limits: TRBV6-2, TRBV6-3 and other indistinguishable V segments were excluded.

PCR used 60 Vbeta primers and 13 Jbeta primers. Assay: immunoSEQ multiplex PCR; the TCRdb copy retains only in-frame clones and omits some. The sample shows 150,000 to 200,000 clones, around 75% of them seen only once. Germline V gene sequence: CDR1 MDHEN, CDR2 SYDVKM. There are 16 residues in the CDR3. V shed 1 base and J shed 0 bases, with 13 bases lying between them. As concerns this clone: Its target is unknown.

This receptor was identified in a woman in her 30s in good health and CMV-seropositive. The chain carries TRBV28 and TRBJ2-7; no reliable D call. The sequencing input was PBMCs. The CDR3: CASSLSLYGDSYEQYF. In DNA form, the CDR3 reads TGTGCCAGCAGTTTATCACTTTATGGTGACTCCTACGAGCAGTACTTC.